This T cell receptor (beta chain) was identified in a study of blood T cells in healthy people across ages. Alongside a J-beta primer mix, a sample-barcoded 5' primer served in a second PCR lasting about 6 to 12 cycles. Each of the samples gave a minimum of 2.5 million paired-end reads that contained CDR3. MiXCR, applied by TCRdb to the 5' RACE reads, yields one record per CDR3 protein. The table records some 1.5 million distinct CDR3 sequences, roughly 28% of them present only once. Trimming shortened V by 7 bases and J by 11 bases, and 22 bases separated the two germline ends. The CDR3 is made up of 14 amino acids. Extracted total RNA amounted to at least 6 micrograms for each sample.

The chain couples TRBV12-3 or TRBV12-4 to TRBJ2-3; possibly TRBD1 for D (6 bases). This sequence was found in a young woman in good health. Sequences were obtained from blood. The CDR3 region is CASKTGTTTDVQYF. Written as DNA, the CDR3 is TGTGCCAGCAAAACCGGGACAACAACAGATGTGCAGTATTTT.